This T cell receptor (beta chain) was recovered during a study of T cell responses to AZD1222 COVID-19 vaccine. Sequencing used immunoSEQ multiplex PCR; TCRdb keeps in-frame clones, though not all of them. The table records approximately 150,000 clones, about 92% of them present only once. The material was peripheral blood, obtained 28 days after the second AZD1222 dose. The clonotype originates from an adult who received the AZD1222 COVID-19 vaccine.

The DNA for the CDR3 is TGTGCCAGCAATGGTGGCAGGATCCAAGAGACCCAGTACTTC. The encoded protein is CASNGGRIQETQYF. This sequence joins TRBV2 and TRBJ2-5; D unclear. CDR1 is SNHLY and CDR2 is FYNNEI in the germline V gene. This CDR3 comprises 14 residues. With 7 bases removed from V and 1 base from J, the gap between germline ends came to 13 bases. Full variable domain (outside the CDR3, taken from reference TRBV2 and TRBJ2-5): EPEVTQTPSHQVTQMGQEVILRCVPISNHLYFYWYRQILGQKVEFLVSFYNNEISEKSEIFDDQFSVERPDGSNFTLKIRSTKLEDSAMYFCASNGGRIQETQYFGPGTRLLVL.